Listed below are T cell receptor beta chains from one sample, sequenced in a study of beta chain features in type 1 diabetes. Profiled with immunoSEQ multiplex PCR; TCRdb holds only in-frame clones, not every one. The repertoire holds 400,000 or so clones, with roughly an eighth as singletons. The sequenced sample was naive CD4+ T cells from blood. The receptors here all came from a woman aged 18-29 years with type 1 diabetes. CDR3s include the opening cysteine and the closing phenylalanine or tryptophan. Fields, in order: V gene, D gene, J gene, clone size, CDR3 protein, CDR3 DNA. The D gene is left open where the match is weak. Part of the rows lack a size; the others show once, few, many or a class for expanded clones.

TRBV28,.,TRBJ1-1,.,CAAGARNTEAFF,TGTGCAGCAGGGGCGCGGAACACTGAAGCTTTCTTT
TRBV5-1,TRBD1,TRBJ2-2,few,CASSSLDRAVTGELFF,TGCGCCAGCAGCTCCCTTGACAGGGCGGTCACCGGGGAGCTGTTTTTT
TRBV5-4,.,TRBJ1-1,.,CASSLVGRVNTEAFF,TGTGCCAGCAGCTTGGTGGGCAGGGTGAACACTGAAGCTTTCTTT
TRBV11-2,TRBD2,TRBJ2-5,.,CASSYAGLAGETQYF,TGTGCCAGCAGCTACGCCGGACTAGCGGGGGAGACCCAGTACTTC
TRBV5-1,.,TRBJ2-1,.,CASSPDLFNEQFF,TGCGCCAGCAGCCCGGACTTATTCAATGAGCAGTTCTTC
TRBV30,.,TRBJ2-3,few,CAWKGGSTDTQYF,TGTGCCTGGAAAGGCGGGAGCACAGATACGCAGTATTTT
TRBV19,.,TRBJ2-1,.,CASSISRAYTQFF,TGTGCCAGTAGTATAAGCAGGGCGTACACCCAGTTCTTC
TRBV7-2,.,TRBJ1-2,few,CASSLVENYGYTF,TGTGCCAGCAGCTTAGTAGAGAACTATGGCTACACCTTC
TRBV28,TRBD1,TRBJ1-5,.,CASSSGQGDQPQHF,TGTGCCAGCAGCTCAGGACAGGGGGATCAGCCCCAGCATTTT
TRBV28,.,TRBJ2-6,.,CASSFVAGVGSGANVLTF,TGTGCCAGCAGTTTCGTGGCAGGGGTCGGCTCTGGGGCCAACGTCCTGACTTTC
TRBV28,.,TRBJ2-4,few,CASSLAQGGIQYF,TGTGCCAGCAGTTTAGCTCAGGGGGGCATTCAGTACTTC
TRBV29-1,.,TRBJ2-3,few,CSVEQRLVADTQYF,TGCAGCGTTGAACAGAGACTAGTAGCAGATACGCAGTATTTT
TRBV7-2,TRBD1,TRBJ1-5,.,CASSSNRGGNQPQHF,TGTGCCAGCAGCTCGAACAGGGGTGGCAATCAGCCCCAGCATTTT
TRBV28,TRBD2,TRBJ2-7,.,CASSSSGTSYEQYF,TGTGCCAGCAGTTCCAGCGGGACCTCCTACGAGCAGTACTTC
TRBV4-2,.,TRBJ2-5,.,CASSQVAPGMQETQYF,TGTGCCAGCAGCCAAGTCGCACCGGGAATGCAAGAGACCCAGTACTTC
TRBV5-4,.,TRBJ1-1,.,CASSRDIGRNTEAFF,TGTGCCAGCAGCCGGGACATCGGGCGTAACACTGAAGCTTTCTTT
TRBV25-1,TRBD1,TRBJ2-2,few,CASSHRGQKNTGELFF,TGTGCCAGCAGCCACAGGGGGCAAAAGAACACCGGGGAGCTGTTTTTT
TRBV7-2,.,TRBJ1-1,.,CASSLGIRNTEAFF,TGTGCCAGCAGCTTAGGCATCAGGAACACTGAAGCTTTCTTT
TRBV15,TRBD2,TRBJ2-1,.,CATSSRRLSGRSSYNEQFF,TGTGCCACCAGCTCCCGGAGACTAAGCGGGAGGAGCTCCTACAATGAGCAGTTCTTC
TRBV29-1,.,TRBJ2-7,few,CSVAQARNYEQYF,TGCAGCGTTGCGCAGGCCAGGAACTACGAGCAGTACTTC
TRBV7-8,TRBD2,TRBJ2-5,.,CASSPLTSVQETQYF,TGTGCCAGCAGCCCCCTGACTAGCGTGCAAGAGACCCAGTACTTC
TRBV29-1,.,TRBJ2-5,.,CSVRGSARETQYF,TGCAGCGTTAGGGGGTCGGCGAGGGAGACCCAGTACTTC
TRBV18,.,TRBJ2-4,few,CASSTTVDIQYF,TGTGCCAGCTCGACGACAGTGGACATTCAGTACTTC
TRBV28,.,TRBJ1-4,few,CASSLSGEKLFF,TGTGCCAGCAGTTTATCAGGGGAAAAACTGTTTTTT
TRBV18,TRBD1,TRBJ2-7,.,CASSPPTGTYEQYF,TGTGCCAGCTCACCTCCGACAGGGACCTACGAGCAGTACTTC
TRBV18,.,TRBJ2-6,.,CASSPRAGANVLTF,TGTGCCAGCTCACCCAGGGCAGGGGCCAACGTCCTGACTTTC
TRBV27,.,TRBJ2-7,few,CASRSKGDEQYF,TGTGCCAGCAGATCAAAGGGGGACGAGCAGTACTTC
TRBV6-5,TRBD1,TRBJ1-2,few,CASSTGEYYGYTF,TGTGCCAGCAGTACAGGGGAATACTATGGCTACACCTTC
TRBV5-6,TRBD2,TRBJ2-1,.,CASSSDARTSGNVQFF,TGTGCCAGCAGCTCGGACGCCAGGACTAGCGGGAACGTACAGTTCTTC
TRBV5-1,.,TRBJ2-5,few,CASSLGGTQETQYF,TGCGCCAGCAGCTTAGGGGGAACACAAGAGACCCAGTACTTC
TRBV28,TRBD1,TRBJ2-7,few,CASSGGAAGGPYEQYF,TGTGCCAGCAGTGGCGGCGCGGCAGGGGGCCCCTACGAGCAGTACTTC
TRBV19,.,TRBJ1-1,.,CASSRLNTEAFF,TGTGCCAGTAGTCGGTTGAACACTGAAGCTTTCTTT
TRBV7-2,.,TRBJ2-7,.,CASSSSRQSTYEQYF,TGTGCCAGCAGCTCAAGCCGACAGAGTACCTACGAGCAGTACTTC
TRBV25-1,TRBD2,TRBJ2-7,few,CASSRSGTSGYEQYF,TGTGCCAGCAGCCGCTCCGGGACTAGCGGCTACGAGCAGTACTTC
TRBV11-2,TRBD1,TRBJ1-4,few,CASSQSPDRGIVEKLFF,TGTGCCAGCAGCCAATCCCCGGACAGGGGTATTGTGGAAAAACTGTTTTTT
TRBV7-7,TRBD2,TRBJ2-7,.,CASSPSGTSASLGEQYF,TGTGCTAGCAGCCCCTCGGGGACTAGCGCCTCCCTTGGGGAGCAGTACTTC
TRBV6-1,TRBD1,TRBJ2-3,.,CASSEGQGISTDTQYF,TGTGCCAGCAGTGAGGGACAGGGGATTAGCACAGATACGCAGTATTTT
TRBV7-9,.,TRBJ1-1,.,CAIFRGNTEAFF,TGTGCCATCTTCAGGGGGAACACTGAAGCTTTCTTT
TRBV5-6,.,TRBJ2-3,.,CASSLVTVPGGDTQYF,TGTGCCAGCAGCTTGGTTACCGTGCCCGGAGGGGATACGCAGTATTTT
TRBV2,.,TRBJ2-4,.,CASNGGAKNIQYF,TGTGCCAGCAATGGCGGAGCCAAAAACATTCAGTACTTC
TRBV5-4,.,TRBJ2-5,.,CASSFLGGETQYF,TGTGCCAGCAGCTTTCTAGGGGGAGAGACCCAGTACTTC
TRBV28,.,TRBJ2-7,.,CASRRPATDSYEQYF,TGTGCCAGCAGGCGACCCGCGACAGATTCCTACGAGCAGTACTTC
TRBV5-6,.,TRBJ2-4,.,CASSLSSAKNIQYF,TGTGCCAGCAGCCTCAGTTCGGCCAAAAACATTCAGTACTTC
TRBV5-8,.,TRBJ2-5,.,CASSLFGAEETQYF,TGTGCCAGCAGCTTGTTCGGAGCCGAAGAGACCCAGTACTTC
TRBV19,.,TRBJ2-3,once,CASSTRTGDFTDTQYF,TGTGCCAGTAGTACTCGAACAGGGGACTTCACAGATACGCAGTATTTT
TRBV7-3,TRBD2,TRBJ2-3,few,CASSLNGRTDTQYF,TGTGCCAGCAGCTTAAACGGGAGGACAGATACGCAGTATTTT